The 13 T cell receptor beta chains below all came from one sample that was sequenced in a study of identical twins. TCRdb analysed the 5' RACE reads with MiXCR anew, one entry per CDR3 protein. The sample yields about 240,000 distinct CDR3 sequences, about 12% seen once. The same sample was also used in a study of yellow fever vaccine responses in identical twins.

Sample: memory (CD45RO+) T cells sorted from blood. These receptors came from a woman younger than 30 in good health.

J is TRBJ2-2 and V is TRBV19; TRBD2 aligns across 8 bases. The CDR3 totals 15 residues. Germline CDR1 and CDR2: LNHDA and SQIVND (reference sequence). Losses at the gene ends were 4 bases for V and 8 bases for J; bases not matched to a gene: 9. CDR3 amino acids: CASSTLGTRVGELFF. The CDR3 DNA reads TGTGCCAGTAGTACGCTGGGGACTAGGGTTGGGGAGCTGTTTTTT.

The chain carries TRBV7-3 and TRBJ2-5; TRBD1 aligns across 7 bases. The CDR3 extends over 14 amino acids. Germline assignment: CDR1 SGHTA and CDR2 FQGTGA. J was trimmed by 4 bases and V by 4 bases; bases with no gene match: 6. The CDR3 reads CASSSTGKGETQYF. The CDR3 DNA reads as TGTGCCAGCAGCTCGACAGGGAAGGGAGAGACCCAGTACTTC.

This clonotype appeared many times. This rearrangement joins TRBV24-1 to TRBJ2-5, with 11 bases lining up with TRBD1. Looked up from germline, CDR1 is KGHDR and CDR2 is SFDVKD. V lost 9 bases, J lost 5 bases, and 10 bases stayed unmatched. This CDR3 contains 15 residues. In DNA, the CDR3 is TGTGCCACCGGGGCGGACAGGGGGCTTCTTGAGACCCAGTACTTC. Protein: CATGADRGLLETQYF.

This clonotype has a count of ten or more. This sequence joins TRBV7-8 and TRBJ2-1; D gene unclear. The CDR3 length is 12 residues. Germline V CDR1 and CDR2: SGHVS, FQNEAQ. V was clipped by 4 bases and J by 8 bases, with 9 bases between them. The CDR3 loop is CASSSSVDEQFF. CDR3 in DNA: TGTGCCAGCAGCTCAAGCGTTGATGAGCAGTTCTTC.

This clonotype occurred a few times. V usage is TRBV20-1 and J usage is TRBJ2-3, with 7 bases matching TRBD2. Germline lookup yields CDR1 DFQATT and CDR2 SNEGSKA (reference sequence). After removal of 3 bases from V and 6 bases from J, the junction contained 6 bases not matched to a gene. The CDR3 covers 13 residues. As DNA, the CDR3 is TGCAGTGCTAGTTGGCGGGAGTGGGATACGCAGTATTTT. This gives the protein CSASWREWDTQYF.

There are many counts of this clonotype. The chain links TRBV7-6 to TRBJ2-1; D ambiguous. Trimming removed 2 bases from V and 0 bases from J, with 8 bases in between. Per the germline V gene, CDR1 is SGHVS and CDR2 is FNYEAQ. CDR3 length equals 15 residues. CDR3 sequence (DNA): TGTGCCAGCAGCTTATCGCAGAGCTCCTACAATGAGCAGTTCTTC. This encodes CASSLSQSSYNEQFF. Full variable domain (rest looked up from reference TRBV7-6 and TRBJ2-1): GAGVSQSPRYKVTKRGQDVALRCDPISGHVSLYWYRQALGQGPEFLTYFNYEAQQDKSGLPNDRFSAERPEGSISTLTIQRTEQRDSAMYRCASSLSQSSYNEQFFGPGTRLTVL.

The chain has TRBV2 and TRBJ2-7, with D possibly matching TRBD2 (5 bases). CDR3 length: 15 amino acids. Trimming left V 7 bases short and J 3 bases short, with 19 bases between. The germline V gene has CDR1 SNHLY and CDR2 FYNNEI. CDR3 sequence (DNA): TGTGCCAGCAACGGGCCCCCCCTGGGAGTCTACGAGCAGTACTTC. Protein sequence: CASNGPPLGVYEQYF.

This chain connects TRBV14 to TRBJ1-1, with D unclear. V shed 1 base and J shed 0 bases, with 9 bases lying between them. The CDR3 is 15 amino acids. CDR1 SGHDN and CDR2 FVKESK come from the germline V gene. CDR3 nucleotides: TGTGCCAGCAGCCAAGTCCGTCAAGTGAACACTGAAGCTTTCTTT. This encodes CASSQVRQVNTEAFF.

This clonotype was found a few times. The V call is TRBV7-2, the J call TRBJ2-1, with unresolved D. Germline V gene data show CDR1 as SGHTA and CDR2 as FQGNSA. V lost 0 bases and J lost 10, with 4 bases in between. The CDR3 is 11 residues long. DNA for the CDR3: TGTGCCAGCAGCTTAGCTAGCGAGCAGTTCTTC. Translation gives CASSLASEQFF.

V is TRBV5-1 and J is TRBJ1-1, with D uncertain. The V end lost 0 bases, the J end lost 2 bases, and 14 bases lay between the germline ends. The CDR3 runs to 16 residues. The germline CDR1 and CDR2 sequences are SGHRS and YFSETQ. The DNA for the CDR3 is TGCGCCAGCAGCTTGGGGCAGCCAAACCCCAACACTGAAGCTTTCTTT. Its translation: CASSLGQPNPNTEAFF.

This clonotype showed up just a few times. The genes are TRBV4-1 and TRBJ2-7; D ambiguous. V was clipped by 0 bases and J by 6 bases, with 15 bases between them. CDR1 is MGHRA, CDR2 YSYEKL, per germline. CDR3 length: 15 amino acids. The DNA for the CDR3 is TGCGCCAGCAGCCAAGATCATTCGGGTAGAGGCGAGCAGTACTTC. It translates to CASSQDHSGRGEQYF.

The J gene is TRBJ2-3, the V gene TRBV7-9; 9 bases align to TRBD1. The J segment lost 6 bases and the V segment lost 6 bases, leaving 10 bases of the junction unmatched. The CDR3 covers 15 residues. Germline V CDR1 and CDR2: SEHNR, FQNEAQ (reference sequence). Here the CDR3 DNA reads TGTGCCAGCAGTCCTCCTGGACAGGGGAGGGATACGCAGTATTTT. Protein product: CASSPPGQGRDTQYF.

The J gene is TRBJ2-7, the V gene TRBV5-1, with 10 positions matching TRBD1. This CDR3 contains 14 residues. Germline assignment: CDR1 SGHRS and CDR2 YFSETQ. V dropped 4 bases and J dropped 3; count of bases not matched to a gene: 4. This chain's CDR3 is CASSVRTGGYEQYF. DNA for the CDR3: TGCGCCAGCAGCGTAAGGACAGGGGGCTACGAGCAGTACTTC. Full variable domain (remainder filled in from reference TRBV5-1 and TRBJ2-7): KAGVTQTPRYLIKTRGQQVTLSCSPISGHRSVSWYQQTPGQGLQFLFEYFSETQRNKGNFPGRFSGRQFSNSRSEMNVSTLELGDSALYLCASSVRTGGYEQYFGPGTRLTVT.